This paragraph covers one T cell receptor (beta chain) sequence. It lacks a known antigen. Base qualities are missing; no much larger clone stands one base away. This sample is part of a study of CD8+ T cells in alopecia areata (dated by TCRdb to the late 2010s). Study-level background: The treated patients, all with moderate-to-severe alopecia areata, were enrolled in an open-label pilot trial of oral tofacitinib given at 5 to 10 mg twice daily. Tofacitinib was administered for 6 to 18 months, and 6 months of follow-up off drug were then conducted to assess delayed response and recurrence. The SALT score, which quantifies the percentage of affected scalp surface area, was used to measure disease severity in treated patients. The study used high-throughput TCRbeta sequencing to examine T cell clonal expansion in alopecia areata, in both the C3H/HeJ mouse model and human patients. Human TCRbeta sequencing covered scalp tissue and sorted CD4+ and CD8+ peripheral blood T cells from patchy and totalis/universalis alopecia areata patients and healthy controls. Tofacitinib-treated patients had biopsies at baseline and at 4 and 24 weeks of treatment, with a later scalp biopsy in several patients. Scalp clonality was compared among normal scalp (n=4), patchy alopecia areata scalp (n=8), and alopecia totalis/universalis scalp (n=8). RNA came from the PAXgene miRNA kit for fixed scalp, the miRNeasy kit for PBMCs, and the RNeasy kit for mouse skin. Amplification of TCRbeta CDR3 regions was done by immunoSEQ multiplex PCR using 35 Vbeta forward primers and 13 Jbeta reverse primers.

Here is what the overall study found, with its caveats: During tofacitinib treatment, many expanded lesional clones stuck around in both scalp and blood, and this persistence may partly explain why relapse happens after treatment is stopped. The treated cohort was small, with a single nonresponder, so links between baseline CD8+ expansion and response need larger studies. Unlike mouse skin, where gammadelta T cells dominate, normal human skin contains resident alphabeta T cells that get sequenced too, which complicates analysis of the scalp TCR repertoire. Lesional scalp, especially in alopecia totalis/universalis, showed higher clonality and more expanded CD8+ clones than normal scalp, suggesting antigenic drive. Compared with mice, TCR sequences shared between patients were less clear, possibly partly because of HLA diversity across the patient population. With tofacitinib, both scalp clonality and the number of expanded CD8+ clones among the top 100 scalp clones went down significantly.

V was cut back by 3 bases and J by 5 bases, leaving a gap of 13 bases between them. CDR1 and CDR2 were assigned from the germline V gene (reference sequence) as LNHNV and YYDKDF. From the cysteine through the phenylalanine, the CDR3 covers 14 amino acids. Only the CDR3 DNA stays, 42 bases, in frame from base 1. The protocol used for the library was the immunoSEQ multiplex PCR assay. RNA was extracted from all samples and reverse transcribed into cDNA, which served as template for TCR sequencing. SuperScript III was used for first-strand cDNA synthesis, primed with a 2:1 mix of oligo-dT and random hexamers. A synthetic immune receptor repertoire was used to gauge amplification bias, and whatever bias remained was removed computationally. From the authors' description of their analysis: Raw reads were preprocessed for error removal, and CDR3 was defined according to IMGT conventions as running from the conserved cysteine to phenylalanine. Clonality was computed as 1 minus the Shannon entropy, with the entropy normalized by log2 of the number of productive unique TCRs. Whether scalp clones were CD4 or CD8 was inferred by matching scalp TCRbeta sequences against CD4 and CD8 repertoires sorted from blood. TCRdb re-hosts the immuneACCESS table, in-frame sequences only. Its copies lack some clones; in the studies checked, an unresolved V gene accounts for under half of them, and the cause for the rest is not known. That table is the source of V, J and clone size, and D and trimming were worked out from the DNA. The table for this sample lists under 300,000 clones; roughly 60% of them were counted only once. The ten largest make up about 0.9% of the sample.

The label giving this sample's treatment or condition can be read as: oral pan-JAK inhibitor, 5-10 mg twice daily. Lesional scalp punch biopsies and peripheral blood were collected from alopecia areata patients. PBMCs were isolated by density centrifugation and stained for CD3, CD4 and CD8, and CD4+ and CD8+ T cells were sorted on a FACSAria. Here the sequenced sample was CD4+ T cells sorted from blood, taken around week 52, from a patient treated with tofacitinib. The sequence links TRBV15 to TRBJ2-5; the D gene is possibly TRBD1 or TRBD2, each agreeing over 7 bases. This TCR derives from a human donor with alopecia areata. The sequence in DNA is TGTGCCACCAGCAGGACAGGGCGGGGGGAGACCCAGTACTTC. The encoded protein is CATSRTGRGETQYF.